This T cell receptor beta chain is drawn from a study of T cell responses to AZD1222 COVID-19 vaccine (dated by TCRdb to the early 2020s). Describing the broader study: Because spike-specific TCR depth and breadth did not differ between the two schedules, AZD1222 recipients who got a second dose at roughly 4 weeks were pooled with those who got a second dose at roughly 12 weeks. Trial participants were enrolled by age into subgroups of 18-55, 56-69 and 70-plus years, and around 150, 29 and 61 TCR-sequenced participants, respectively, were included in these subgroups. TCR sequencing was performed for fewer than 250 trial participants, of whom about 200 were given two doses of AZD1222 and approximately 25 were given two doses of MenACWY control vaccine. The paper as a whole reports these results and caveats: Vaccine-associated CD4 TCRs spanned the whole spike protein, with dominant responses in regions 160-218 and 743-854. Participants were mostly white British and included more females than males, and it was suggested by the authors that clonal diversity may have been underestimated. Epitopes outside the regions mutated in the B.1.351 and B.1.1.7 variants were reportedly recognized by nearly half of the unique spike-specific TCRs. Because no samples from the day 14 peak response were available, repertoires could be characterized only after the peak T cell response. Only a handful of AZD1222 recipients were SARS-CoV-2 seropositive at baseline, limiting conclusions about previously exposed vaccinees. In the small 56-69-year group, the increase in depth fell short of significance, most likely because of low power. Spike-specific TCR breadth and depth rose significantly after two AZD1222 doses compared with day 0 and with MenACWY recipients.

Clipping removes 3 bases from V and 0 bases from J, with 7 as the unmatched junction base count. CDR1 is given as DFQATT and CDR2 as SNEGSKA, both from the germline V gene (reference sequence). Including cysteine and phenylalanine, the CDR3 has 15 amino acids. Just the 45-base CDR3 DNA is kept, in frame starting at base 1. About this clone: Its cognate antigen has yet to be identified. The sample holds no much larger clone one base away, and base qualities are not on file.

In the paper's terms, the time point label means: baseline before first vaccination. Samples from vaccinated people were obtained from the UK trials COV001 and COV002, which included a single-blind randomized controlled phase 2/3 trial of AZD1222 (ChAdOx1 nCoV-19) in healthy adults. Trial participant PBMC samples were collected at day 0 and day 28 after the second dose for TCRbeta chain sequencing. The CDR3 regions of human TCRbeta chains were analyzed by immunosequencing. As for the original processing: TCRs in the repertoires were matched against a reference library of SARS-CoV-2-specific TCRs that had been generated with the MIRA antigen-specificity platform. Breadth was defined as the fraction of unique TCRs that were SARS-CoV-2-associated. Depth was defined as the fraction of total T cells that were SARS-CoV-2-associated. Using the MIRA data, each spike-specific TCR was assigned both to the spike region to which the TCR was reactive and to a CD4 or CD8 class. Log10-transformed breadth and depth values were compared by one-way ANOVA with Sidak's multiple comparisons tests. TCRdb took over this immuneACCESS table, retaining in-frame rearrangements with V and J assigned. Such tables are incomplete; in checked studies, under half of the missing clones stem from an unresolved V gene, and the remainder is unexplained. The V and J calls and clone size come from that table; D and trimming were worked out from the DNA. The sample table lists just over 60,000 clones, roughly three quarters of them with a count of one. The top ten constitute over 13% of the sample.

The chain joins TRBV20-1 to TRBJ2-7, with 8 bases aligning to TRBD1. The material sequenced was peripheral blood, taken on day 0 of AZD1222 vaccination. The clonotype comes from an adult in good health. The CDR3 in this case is CSASPTGVRSYEQYF. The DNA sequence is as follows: TGCAGTGCTAGTCCGACAGGGGTCCGCTCCTACGAGCAGTACTTC.